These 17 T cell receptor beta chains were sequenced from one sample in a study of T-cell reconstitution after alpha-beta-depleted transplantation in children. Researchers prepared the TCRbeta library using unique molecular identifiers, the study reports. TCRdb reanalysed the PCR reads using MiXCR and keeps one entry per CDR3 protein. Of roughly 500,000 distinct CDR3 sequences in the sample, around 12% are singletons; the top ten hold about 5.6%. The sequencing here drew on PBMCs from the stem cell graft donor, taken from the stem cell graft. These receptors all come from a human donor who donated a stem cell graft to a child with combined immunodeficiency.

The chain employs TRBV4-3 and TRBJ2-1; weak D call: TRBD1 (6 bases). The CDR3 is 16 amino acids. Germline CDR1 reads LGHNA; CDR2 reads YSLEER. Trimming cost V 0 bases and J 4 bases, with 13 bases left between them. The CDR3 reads CASSQDGGQLYNEQFF. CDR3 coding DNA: TGCGCCAGCAGCCAAGATGGAGGACAGTTATACAATGAGCAGTTCTTC.

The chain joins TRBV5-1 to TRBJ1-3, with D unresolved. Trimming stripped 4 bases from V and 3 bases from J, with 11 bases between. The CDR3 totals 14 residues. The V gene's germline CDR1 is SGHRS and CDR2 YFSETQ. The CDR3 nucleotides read TGCGCCAGCAGCGGGAGGGCTTTTGGAAACACCATATATTTT. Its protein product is CASSGRAFGNTIYF.

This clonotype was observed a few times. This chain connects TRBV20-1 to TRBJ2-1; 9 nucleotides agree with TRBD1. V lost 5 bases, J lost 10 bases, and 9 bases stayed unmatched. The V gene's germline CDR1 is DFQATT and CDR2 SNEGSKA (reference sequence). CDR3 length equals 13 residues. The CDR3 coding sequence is TGCAGTGCTGCCCGGGACAGGGAAGGCGAGCAGTTCTTC. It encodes CSAARDREGEQFF.

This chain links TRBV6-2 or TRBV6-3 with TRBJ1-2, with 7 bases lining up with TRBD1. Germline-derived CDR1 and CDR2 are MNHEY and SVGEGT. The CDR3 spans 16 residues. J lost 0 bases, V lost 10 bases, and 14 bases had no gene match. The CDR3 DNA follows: TGTGCCACCCTTAAGCCGGGACAGACTGCTAACTATGGCTACACCTTC. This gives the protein CATLKPGQTANYGYTF.

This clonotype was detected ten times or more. The CDR3 DNA reads TGTGCCAGCAGCCCCCACTCTGCCGACAATGAGCAGTTCTTC. As protein: CASSPHSADNEQFF. The chain joins TRBV11-1 to TRBJ2-1; no clear D. V was trimmed by 5 bases and J by 5 bases, leaving 13 bases between them. The CDR3 has 14 amino acids. From germline, CDR1 is SGHAT and CDR2 FQDESV (reference sequence).

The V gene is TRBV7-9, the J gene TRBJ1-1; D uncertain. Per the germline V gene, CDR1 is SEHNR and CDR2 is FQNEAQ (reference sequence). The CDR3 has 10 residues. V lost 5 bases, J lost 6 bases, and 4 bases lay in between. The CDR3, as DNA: TGTGCCAGCAGCCCACCTGAAGCTTTCTTT. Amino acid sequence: CASSPPEAFF.

CDR3: CASRTGLAGVTGELFF. DNA for the CDR3: TGTGCCAGCAGGACGGGACTAGCGGGAGTCACCGGGGAGCTGTTTTTT. The chain is built from TRBV6-1 and TRBJ2-2; 14 nucleotides line up with TRBD2. Germline CDR1 and CDR2: MNHNS and SASEGT. Unmatched junction bases numbered 4, after V lost 6 bases and J lost 4 bases. The CDR3 totals 16 residues.

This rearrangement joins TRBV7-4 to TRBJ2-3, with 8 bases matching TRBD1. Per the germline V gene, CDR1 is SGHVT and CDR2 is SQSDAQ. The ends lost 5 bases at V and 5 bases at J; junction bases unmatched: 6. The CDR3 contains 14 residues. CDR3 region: CASSTQGAQDTQYF. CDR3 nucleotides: TGTGCCAGCAGCACCCAGGGGGCGCAAGATACGCAGTATTTT. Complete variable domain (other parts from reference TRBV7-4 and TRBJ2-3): GAGVSQSPRYKVAKRGRDVALRCDSISGHVTLYWYRQTLGQGSEVLTYSQSDAQRDKSGRPSGRFSAERPERSVSTLKIQRTEQGDSAVYLCASSTQGAQDTQYFGPGTRLTVL.

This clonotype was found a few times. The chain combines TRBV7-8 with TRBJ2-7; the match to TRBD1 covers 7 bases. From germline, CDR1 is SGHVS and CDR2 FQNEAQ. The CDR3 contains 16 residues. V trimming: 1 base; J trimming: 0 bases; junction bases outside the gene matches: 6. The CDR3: CASSLEDRSSSYEQYF. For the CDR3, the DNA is TGTGCCAGCAGCTTAGAGGACAGGTCAAGCTCCTACGAGCAGTACTTC.

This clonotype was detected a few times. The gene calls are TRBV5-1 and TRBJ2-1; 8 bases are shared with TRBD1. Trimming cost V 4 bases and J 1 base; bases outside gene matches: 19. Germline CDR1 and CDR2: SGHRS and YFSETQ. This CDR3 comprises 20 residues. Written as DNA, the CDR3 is TGCGCCAGCAGCGGACCGAGGACAGGGAAAAGGACTGAGTCCTACAATGAGCAGTTCTTC. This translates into CASSGPRTGKRTESYNEQFF.

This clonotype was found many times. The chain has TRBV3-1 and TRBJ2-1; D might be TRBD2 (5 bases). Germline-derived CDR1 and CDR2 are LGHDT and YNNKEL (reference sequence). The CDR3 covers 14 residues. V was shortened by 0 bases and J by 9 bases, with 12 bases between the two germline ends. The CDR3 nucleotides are TGTGCCAGCAGCCAAGATCGGGGTTCTGGTGAGCAGTTCTTC. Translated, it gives CASSQDRGSGEQFF.

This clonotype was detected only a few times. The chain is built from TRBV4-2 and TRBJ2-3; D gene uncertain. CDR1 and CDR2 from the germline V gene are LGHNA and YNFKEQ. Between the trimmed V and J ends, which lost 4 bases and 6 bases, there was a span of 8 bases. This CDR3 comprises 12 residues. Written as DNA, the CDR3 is TGTGCCAGCAGCCTAGGAATCGATACGCAGTATTTT. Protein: CASSLGIDTQYF.

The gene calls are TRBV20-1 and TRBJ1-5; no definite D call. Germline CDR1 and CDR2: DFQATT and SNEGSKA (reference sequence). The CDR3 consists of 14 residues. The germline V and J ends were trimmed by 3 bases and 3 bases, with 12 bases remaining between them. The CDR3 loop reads CSASLGPLNQPQHF. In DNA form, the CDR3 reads TGCAGTGCTAGTCTTGGCCCGCTCAATCAGCCCCAGCATTTT.

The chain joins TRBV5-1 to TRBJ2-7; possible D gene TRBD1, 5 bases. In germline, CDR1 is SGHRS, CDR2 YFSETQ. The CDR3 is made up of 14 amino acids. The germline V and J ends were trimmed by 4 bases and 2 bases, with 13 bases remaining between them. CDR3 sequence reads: CASSPQDKTYEQYF. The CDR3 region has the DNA TGCGCCAGCAGCCCCCAGGACAAAACCTACGAGCAGTACTTC.

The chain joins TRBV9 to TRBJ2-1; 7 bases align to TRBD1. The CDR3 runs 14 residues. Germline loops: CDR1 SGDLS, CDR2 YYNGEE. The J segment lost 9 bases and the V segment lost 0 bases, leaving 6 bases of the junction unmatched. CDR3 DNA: TGTGCCAGCAGCGTAGGACAGGGCATGGGTGAGCAGTTCTTC. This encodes CASSVGQGMGEQFF.

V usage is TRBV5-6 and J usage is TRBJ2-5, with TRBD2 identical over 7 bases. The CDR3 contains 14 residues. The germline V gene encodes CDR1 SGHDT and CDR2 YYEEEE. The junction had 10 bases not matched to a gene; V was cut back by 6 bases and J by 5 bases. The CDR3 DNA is TGTGCCAGCATCAAGGGGAGGGTGAGGGAGACCCAGTACTTC. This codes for CASIKGRVRETQYF.

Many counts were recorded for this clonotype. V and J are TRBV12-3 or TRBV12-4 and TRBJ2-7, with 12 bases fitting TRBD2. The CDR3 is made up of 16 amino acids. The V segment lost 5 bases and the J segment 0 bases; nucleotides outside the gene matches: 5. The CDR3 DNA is TGTGCCAGCAGTACATCGACTAGCGGGAGCTCCTACGAGCAGTACTTC. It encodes CASSTSTSGSSYEQYF.